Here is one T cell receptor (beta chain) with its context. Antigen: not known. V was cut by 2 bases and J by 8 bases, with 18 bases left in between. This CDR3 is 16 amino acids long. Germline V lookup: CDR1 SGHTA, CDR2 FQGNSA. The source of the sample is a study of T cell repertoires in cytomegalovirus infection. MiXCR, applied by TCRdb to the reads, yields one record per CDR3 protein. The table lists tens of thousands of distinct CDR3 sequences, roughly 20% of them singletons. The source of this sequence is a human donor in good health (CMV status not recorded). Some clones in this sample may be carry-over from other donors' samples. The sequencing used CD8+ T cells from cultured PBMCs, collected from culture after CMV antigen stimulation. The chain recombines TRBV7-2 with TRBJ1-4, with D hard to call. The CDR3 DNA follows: TGTGCCAGCAGCTTAAACCAGCCGCGGGGAAGAGAAAAACTGTTTTTT. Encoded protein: CASSLNQPRGREKLFF.